A single sample gave rise to the 16 T cell receptor beta chains below, sequenced in a study of shared clonotypes between healthy human individuals. Method: immunoSEQ multiplex PCR; TCRdb's copy keeps in-frame clones and lacks some. The table shows 550,000 to 850,000 clones, with around 67% occurring only once. The source material was memory CD4+ T cells sorted from blood. The sample's subset: CD45RA-negative fraction. These TCRs come from a woman aged 25 to 39 in good health.

The chain joins TRBV9 to TRBJ1-1; no definite D call. The CDR3 consists of 12 residues. Trimming pared 3 bases from V and 10 bases from J, leaving 13 bases between. From germline, CDR1 is SGDLS and CDR2 YYNGEE. CDR3 bases: TGTGCCAGCAGCGAAGACGAAACTCGAGCTTTCTTT. It translates to CASSEDETRAFF.

Regarding this clone: Other DNA sequences in the sample encode the same CDR3. The chain carries TRBV5-1 and TRBJ2-1; D call uncertain. Germline lookup yields CDR1 SGHRS and CDR2 YFSETQ. This CDR3 comprises 15 residues. The V and J ends lost 4 bases and 0 bases respectively, with 11 bases between them. This chain's CDR3 is CASSPDTSSYNEQFF. CDR3 DNA: TGCGCCAGCAGCCCCGATACGAGCTCCTACAATGAGCAGTTCTTC.

The chain carries TRBV29-1 and TRBJ2-7, with TRBD1 as a possible D gene (6 bases). This CDR3 has 12 residues. Deletions cut 7 bases from V and 5 bases from J, with 15 bases between. Germline CDR1 reads SQVTM; CDR2 reads ANQGSEA. DNA of the CDR3: TGCAGCGGAACAGGGTTACGGGACGAGCAGTACTTC. This gives the protein CSGTGLRDEQYF.

This chain connects TRBV28 to TRBJ1-6; D gene ambiguous. V lost 5 bases and J 13 bases, leaving 9 bases between the germline ends. CDR3 size: 11 residues. The germline V gene encodes CDR1 MDHEN and CDR2 SYDVKM. The CDR3 bases are TGTGCCAGCAGTCCCCAAGGTCCCCTCCACTTT. Its translation: CASSPQGPLHF.

This chain connects TRBV5-5 to TRBJ2-2; D call uncertain. This CDR3 comprises 14 residues. Trimming removed 2 bases at V and 6 bases at J, with 11 bases between. Germline CDR1 reads SGHKS; CDR2 reads YYEKEE (reference sequence). The CDR3 here is CASSFGQESGELFF. CDR3 sequence (DNA): TGTGCCAGCAGCTTTGGTCAGGAGTCCGGGGAGCTGTTTTTT.

This clone has only a few counts. V is TRBV28 and J is TRBJ2-5; 11 bases agree with TRBD2. Germline V gene sequence: CDR1 MDHEN, CDR2 SYDVKM. The J segment lost 2 bases and the V segment lost 7 bases, leaving 6 bases of the junction unmatched. This CDR3 has 15 residues. The CDR3 region has the DNA TGTGCCAGCATTGCTAGCGGGAGGAGACAAGAGACCCAGTACTTC. Translating gives CASIASGRRQETQYF.

V gene TRBV28 combines with J gene TRBJ2-5; a weak D match, TRBD2 (5 bases). Looked up from germline, CDR1 is MDHEN and CDR2 is SYDVKM. The CDR3 totals 10 residues. V was cut by 10 bases and J by 5 bases, with 8 bases left in between. As DNA, the CDR3 is TGTGCCACCACGGGGGAGACCCAGTACTTC. It translates to CATTGETQYF.

This clone was counted only a few times. In DNA form, the CDR3 reads TGTGCCTGGAGTCAGGACACGGACACTGAAGCTTTCTTT. Encoded protein: CAWSQDTDTEAFF. V and J are TRBV30 and TRBJ1-1, with TRBD1 as a possible D gene (5 bases). Germline V CDR1 and CDR2: GTSNPN, SVGIG (reference sequence). The CDR3 has 13 amino acids. V was cut by 2 bases and J by 3 bases, with 10 bases left in between.

The V call is TRBV19, the J call TRBJ2-7; perhaps TRBD2 as D (5 bases). V was pared by 6 bases and J by 2 bases, with 14 bases between. CDR3 length: 14 amino acids. Per the germline V gene, CDR1 is LNHDA and CDR2 is SQIVND (reference sequence). In DNA, the CDR3 is TGTGCCAGTAGCACGGGATCAGAGACCTACGAGCAGTACTTC. This encodes CASSTGSETYEQYF.

This chain uses TRBV6-6 with TRBJ2-1; perhaps TRBD2 as D (5 bases). V was shortened by 0 bases and J by 7 bases, with 16 bases between the two germline ends. The CDR3 has 16 amino acids. The germline gives CDR1 MNHNY, CDR2 SVGAGI (reference sequence). CDR3 nucleotides: TGTGCCAGCAGTTACTCCAACTCCCCCCCGGGGAATGAGCAGTTCTTC. This sequence encodes CASSYSNSPPGNEQFF.

V gene TRBV28 combines with J gene TRBJ2-7; D unresolved. The CDR3 length is 13 residues. Per germline, CDR1 MDHEN and CDR2 SYDVKM. Trimming stripped 3 bases from V and 5 bases from J, with 11 bases between. The CDR3 spells CASSLAGVHEQYF. The CDR3 DNA sequence: TGTGCCAGCAGTTTGGCAGGTGTCCACGAGCAGTACTTC.

The J gene is TRBJ2-5, the V gene TRBV7-3; no clear D gene. V was clipped by 5 bases and J by 5 bases, with 12 bases between them. Germline CDR1 reads SGHTA; CDR2 reads FQGTGA. The CDR3 is 13 amino acids. The CDR3 sequence: CASSQNGGETQYF. CDR3 bases: TGTGCCAGCAGCCAAAATGGTGGGGAGACCCAGTACTTC.

This clone was seen repeatedly, ten times or more. The chain couples TRBV11-2 to TRBJ2-2; tentative D call: TRBD2 (6 bases). The germline CDR1 and CDR2 sequences are SGHAT and FQNNGV. Trimming removed 3 bases at V and 4 bases at J, with 12 bases between. This CDR3 has 15 residues. The CDR3 bases are TGTGCCAGCAGCTTCCGGGACTCCTTCACCGGGGAGCTGTTTTTT. Protein sequence: CASSFRDSFTGELFF.

This clone was observed once. The CDR3 spells CASSQLDGSYNEQFF. CDR3 in DNA: TGTGCCAGCAGTCAACTGGACGGATCCTACAATGAGCAGTTCTTC. The chain combines TRBV2 with TRBJ2-1; the D is unclear. Trimming took 5 bases from V and 1 from J, leaving 12 bases between them. Per germline, CDR1 SNHLY and CDR2 FYNNEI. This CDR3 has 15 residues. The full variable domain, rest sourced from reference TRBV2 and TRBJ2-1, is EPEVTQTPSHQVTQMGQEVILRCVPISNHLYFYWYRQILGQKVEFLVSFYNNEISEKSEIFDDQFSVERPDGSNFTLKIRSTKLEDSAMYFCASSQLDGSYNEQFFGPGTRLTVL.

The V call is TRBV30, the J call TRBJ2-1, with 9 bases lining up with TRBD2. The germline CDR1 and CDR2 sequences are GTSNPN and SVGIG (reference sequence). This CDR3 has 12 residues. Unmatched junction bases numbered 0, after V lost 2 bases and J lost 7 bases. The CDR3 here is CAWSLAGNEQFF. The CDR3 coding sequence is TGTGCCTGGAGTCTAGCGGGAAATGAGCAGTTCTTC.

The rearrangement joins TRBV19 to TRBJ1-5; D might be TRBD1 (5 bases). Between the trimmed V and J ends, which lost 8 bases and 4 bases, there was a span of 21 bases. The germline CDR1 and CDR2 sequences are LNHDA and SQIVND (reference sequence). The CDR3 extends over 16 amino acids. In DNA, the CDR3 is TGTGCCAGTTTCCCCGGACATACCTCCAATAATCAGCCCCAGCATTTT. It yields the protein CASFPGHTSNNQPQHF.